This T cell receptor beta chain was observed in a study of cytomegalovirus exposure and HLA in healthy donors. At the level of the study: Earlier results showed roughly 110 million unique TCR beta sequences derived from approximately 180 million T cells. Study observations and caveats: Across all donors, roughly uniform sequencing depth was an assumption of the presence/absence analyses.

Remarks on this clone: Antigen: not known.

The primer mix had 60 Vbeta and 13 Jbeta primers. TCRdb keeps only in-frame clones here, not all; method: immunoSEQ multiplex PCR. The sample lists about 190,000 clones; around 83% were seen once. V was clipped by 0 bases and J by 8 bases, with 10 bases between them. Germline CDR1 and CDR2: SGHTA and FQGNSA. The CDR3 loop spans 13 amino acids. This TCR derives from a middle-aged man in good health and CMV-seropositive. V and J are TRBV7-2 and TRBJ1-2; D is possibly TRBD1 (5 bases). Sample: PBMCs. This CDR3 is CASSLAAGEGYTF. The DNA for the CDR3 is TGTGCCAGCAGCTTAGCGGCGGGGGAGGGCTACACCTTC.